This T cell receptor beta chain is from a study of T cell responses to AZD1222 COVID-19 vaccine. Broader study findings: Reportedly, close to half of spike-specific TCRs are directed against unmutated variant regions. Recipients of AZD1222 seropositive at baseline numbered only 6 or 7.

Method: immunoSEQ multiplex PCR; TCRdb's copy keeps in-frame clones and lacks some. This table holds over 70,000 clones, 89% found once. The germline CDR1 and CDR2 sequences are LNHDA and SQIVND (reference sequence). The CDR3 consists of 18 residues. Losses at the gene ends were 1 base for V and 3 bases for J; bases not matched to a gene: 9. Only one count was recorded for this clone. What it recognizes is unknown. Specimen: peripheral blood, collected 28 days after the second AZD1222 dose. The chain uses TRBV19 and TRBJ2-2, with 9 bases lining up with TRBD2. This receptor was obtained from an adult who received the AZD1222 COVID-19 vaccine. CDR3 DNA sequence: TGTGCCAGTAGTATAGTCGGCCCAGCGGGAGGCGACACCGGGGAGCTGTTTTTT. Protein: CASSIVGPAGGDTGELFF.